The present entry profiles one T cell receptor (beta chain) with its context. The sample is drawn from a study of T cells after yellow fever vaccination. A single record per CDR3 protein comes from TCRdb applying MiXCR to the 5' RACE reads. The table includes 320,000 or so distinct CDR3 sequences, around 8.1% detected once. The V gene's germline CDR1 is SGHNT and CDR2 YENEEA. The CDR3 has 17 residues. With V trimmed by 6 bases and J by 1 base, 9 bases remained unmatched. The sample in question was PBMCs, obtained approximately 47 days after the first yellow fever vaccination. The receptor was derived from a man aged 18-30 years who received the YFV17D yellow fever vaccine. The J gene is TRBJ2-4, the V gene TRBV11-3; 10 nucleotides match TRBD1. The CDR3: CASRPLRQGAAKNIQYF. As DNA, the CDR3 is TGTGCCAGCAGACCGCTAAGACAGGGGGCGGCCAAAAACATTCAGTACTTC.